This TCR beta chain originates from a study of shared clonotypes between healthy human individuals (dated by TCRdb to about 2020). Looking at the study overall: Three men and two women, aged 18 to 49 years, made up the cohort. For each donor, CD4 naive and CD4 memory were each given three plates, CD8 naive was given two plates, and CD8 memory was given one plate. The study deeply sequenced blood TCR repertoires of about five healthy adults to estimate repertoire size and the extent of clonotype sharing between individuals. Different laboratories and diverse techniques were used to prepare libraries and sequence TCR repertoires, to increase sequencing depth and limit assay-specific biases. Each donor's leukapheresis produced roughly between about 0.8 and 8.9 billion PBMCs.

Donors were healthy HIV-negative adults with no recently reported acute infections or vaccinations. Every donor was a Caucasian adult residing in Nashville, Tennessee, USA. CD4+ T cells were enriched by magnetic negative selection, after which naive cells were positively selected on CD45RA and the negative fraction was taken as the memory subset. Blood was obtained by leukapheresis, after which PBMCs were separated by Ficoll-Histopaque density gradient centrifugation and cryopreserved in liquid nitrogen vapor phase. Purity and quantity of every magnetically sorted T cell population were checked by analytical flow cytometry. Each sorted fraction had its genomic DNA isolated and then quantified by UV absorbance on a Nanodrop 2000c. Notes on this clone: Its antigen is currently not known. There are no base qualities to consult, and no much larger clone falls within one base.

Using the deep immunoSEQ assay, TCR CDR3 regions were amplified from genomic DNA by multiplex PCR. Extracted genomic DNA from each cell subset was distributed evenly across all wells of several immunoSEQ 96-well plates, and each plate was treated as a replicate. For sorted subsets, each replicate PCR was loaded with approximately 190 ng genomic DNA, equivalent to approximately 27,000 T cell genomes. Purified libraries were measured with a Qubit 3.0 fluorometer, size-checked on a Bioanalyzer 2100, and measured again with the KAPA Library Quantification kit. Each immunoSEQ 96-well plate was sequenced on its own single-read 150-cycle Illumina NextSeq 550 flow cell. In the paper's pipeline: Because the immunoSEQ output held only junctional sequences and lacked quality scores, the filtering could not match the filtering applied to full-length reads. To assign V/J genes and CDR3, sequences were annotated against IMGT germline references using PyIR, a Python wrapper for IgBLAST v1.9. Reads were removed for weak V/J assignments (E-value above 1e-6), missing CDR3, stop codons, out-of-frame junctions, or ambiguous translated residues. V3J clonotypes were defined by identical inferred V gene, J gene, and CDR3 amino acid sequence. Percentage overlap between repertoires was calculated by dividing the number of shared unique clonotypes by the size of the smaller repertoire. Repertoire richness was assessed with RTK rarefaction, the Chao1 estimator, and Recon v2.1 estimates of unobserved clonotypes. Generation probabilities were computed with OLGA for all TCRbeta clonotypes obtained by the gDNA method from several donors. In TCRdb, the immuneACCESS table is reduced to in-frame sequences with V and J assigned. These tables do not hold every clone; where another copy was compared, an unresolved V gene accounts for under half, and the others remain unexplained. V, J and clone size reflect that table, while D and trimming were determined from the DNA. This sample has 850,000 to 1,100,000 clones in its table, and about 72% of those were observed once. The ten largest clones take up 0.89% of the sample.

The paper's findings and limits, for the study overall: Larger estimated clonotype richness was generally found for naive subsets than for memory subsets. Only blood was sampled, and tissue TCR repertoires likely differ from those in blood. Rarefaction of sorted-subset datasets indicated incomplete sequencing despite the large sequencing depth. Because the study included only a small number of donors, the genetic and exposure-history diversity represented was limited. Based on pairwise subsampling, the degree of clonotype sharing among donors was expected to be affected by sequencing depth. Compared with non-shared clonotypes, clonotypes shared by all four sorted-subset donors had higher generation probabilities. About 4.5% of naive CD4, 3.5% of naive CD8, roughly 2.4% of memory CD4, and 0.35% to 0.4% of memory CD8 clonotypes were shared across several donors.

The sequence derives from a man aged 18 to 29 in good health. Some clones in this sample may be carry-over from other donors' samples. Sample: memory CD4+ T cells from PBMCs. The cell subset or site label here, explained by the study, means: CD45RA-negative fraction.

Read as DNA, the sequence is TGTGCCAGCAGTTTTACTCAGGGGGCGGGTGGAAACACCATATATTTT. The encoded protein is CASSFTQGAGGNTIYF. The chain links TRBV28 with TRBJ1-3; 8 junctional bases match TRBD1. V ends up 3 bases short and J 3 bases short, with an unmatched junction base count of 7. Measured from the cysteine to the phenylalanine, the CDR3 is 16 residues long. The CDR3 DNA has 48 bases and is translated from base 1. The germline V gene yields MDHEN for CDR1 and SYDVKM for CDR2.